Listed below are T cell receptor beta chains from one sample, sequenced in a study of beta chain features in type 1 diabetes. Profiling relied on immunoSEQ multiplex PCR, and the TCRdb table lists in-frame clones only, not all of them. The sample yields 85,000 to 110,000 clones, roughly 28% seen once. Sequenced: central memory CD4+ T cells from blood. These receptors were taken from a woman aged 18-29 years with type 1 diabetes. Each CDR3 is given without its conserved first and last residue. The D gene is left open where the match is weak. Some rows have no size entry. The others give once, few or many, or a class for an expanded clone.

j_call d_call clone_size v_call cdr3_length cdr3_aa
TRBJ2-6 . . TRBV4-2 16 ASSQDSVRSSGANVLT
TRBJ1-5 TRBD1 . TRBV5-6 11 ASSSGGHQPQH
TRBJ2-1 TRBD2 few TRBV30 11 AWSGRLAAEQF
TRBJ2-5 . . TRBV30 12 AWSTGPSQETQY
TRBJ2-3 TRBD1 . TRBV10-3 11 AISFTGADTQY
TRBJ2-2 . few TRBV7-9 12 ASSRDIDTGELF
TRBJ2-5 . . TRBV2 11 ASSGGGLETQY
TRBJ2-7 . few TRBV7-2 12 ASSLAGTPYEQY
TRBJ2-7 . . TRBV11-2 11 ASSLSGSPGQY
TRBJ2-3 TRBD1 few TRBV6-1 12 ASNNRGFADTQY
TRBJ2-3 TRBD1 . TRBV2 13 ASLLGTGDTDTQY
TRBJ1-4 . . TRBV18 14 ASSPVTGATNEKLF
TRBJ1-1 . few TRBV9 12 ASSVGQGHTEAF
TRBJ2-5 TRBD2 . TRBV6-1 13 ASSATSGSFKTQY
TRBJ1-1 . . TRBV6-1 12 ASSVTNQNTEAF
TRBJ1-1 TRBD1 few TRBV10-3 11 AISVGDRGEAF
TRBJ1-1 . few TRBV2 11 ASRMGGATEAF
TRBJ2-7 . few TRBV5-1 11 ASSAPEGSEQY
TRBJ2-1 TRBD1 . TRBV7-2 12 ASSLAQGAYEQF
TRBJ2-1 TRBD1 . TRBV7-2 14 ASSNQQGASYNEQF
TRBJ1-4 . . TRBV18 13 ASSPRDTRGEKLF
TRBJ1-5 TRBD1 few TRBV27 11 ASSYRGLQPQH
TRBJ2-5 . . TRBV2 12 ASSRTSIQETQY
TRBJ2-6 . . TRBV7-2 15 ASSKRQQVTGANVLT
TRBJ1-5 TRBD1 . TRBV18 13 ASSPGQEFNQPQH
TRBJ1-2 TRBD1 . TRBV6-5 12 ASTQDRGNYGYT
TRBJ2-5 . few TRBV19 13 ASTISGLPGETQY
TRBJ2-7 . . TRBV5-4 14 ASSTGGQRNSYEQY
TRBJ1-3 . few TRBV10-3 12 AISDGDSGNTIY
TRBJ2-2 TRBD2 . TRBV2 15 ASSPGTSWTSSGELF
TRBJ1-5 TRBD1 . TRBV7-2 12 ASSVDRGNQPQH
TRBJ1-4 TRBD1 . TRBV28 13 ASRRQGMTNEKLF
TRBJ2-7 . . TRBV7-2 12 ASSLLVGAYEQY
TRBJ2-7 TRBD1 few TRBV28 11 ASSPGQGTEQY
TRBJ1-5 TRBD1 . TRBV7-2 12 ASSSHGQGQPQH
TRBJ2-7 TRBD1 few TRBV7-2 13 ASSPRDRTSYEQY
TRBJ2-1 TRBD2 . TRBV6-5 12 ASSYSSGYNEQF
TRBJ2-1 . few TRBV5-1 11 ATRPASYNEQF